The clone carrying this T cell receptor beta chain was found a few times. Its cognate antigen is unknown. Time point reported: pre-sensitization, week 0. This sample's treatment: therapeutic diphenylcyclopropenone sensitization with weekly scalp DPC. This sample stems from a study of human T cells and chemical hapten exposure. The study's findings and limits: With DPC sensitization, TCRs exceeding 1 in 1000 frequency showed no change. The study found that PT1 expanded TCR counts correlated positively with patch test score.

V lost 6 bases to trimming and J lost 6 bases; unmatched junction nucleotides: 7. Looked up from germline, CDR1 is SGHTA and CDR2 is FQGNSA. The CDR3 consists of 15 residues. During construction of the library, unique molecular identifiers were attached to individual cDNA molecules for quantitative, reproducible TCR counting. TCRdb re-derived calls from the RACE reads in MiXCR, one entry per CDR3 protein. Of around 250,000 distinct CDR3 sequences listed, roughly 8.9% are singletons. This clonotype was obtained from a woman aged 40-49 years with alopecia areata. Some clones in this sample may be carry-over from other donors' samples. The genes are TRBV7-2 and TRBJ2-1; 11 positions agree with TRBD2. The sequences come from whole blood, collected in connection with sensitization to the hapten diphenylcyclopropenone (DPC). In nucleotides, the CDR3 is TGTGCCAGCAGGCAACCGGGACTAGCGGTCAATGAGCAGTTCTTC. Its translation is CASRQPGLAVNEQFF.